A single T cell receptor beta chain is shown here with its context. This clone was seen a single time. Its antigen specificity is not known. No much larger clone is present one base from it, and per-base qualities are unavailable. These data come from a study of shared clonotypes between healthy human individuals (TCRdb year 2020). Broadly, across the study: The cohort included three men and two women between 18 and 49 years of age. For each donor, CD4 naive and CD4 memory were each given three plates, CD8 naive was given two plates, and CD8 memory was given one plate. Leukapheresis yielded between about 0.94 and 9.5 billion PBMCs per donor. Libraries were prepared and TCR repertoires were sequenced by different laboratories using diverse techniques, in order to increase sequencing depth and limit assay-specific biases. Blood TCR repertoires of about five healthy adults were deeply sequenced to estimate repertoire size and the extent of clonotype sharing between individuals. The investigation overall reported the following: Sharing across a few donors was observed for about 5% of naive CD4, over 3% of naive CD8, about 2.3% of memory CD4, and roughly 0.4% of memory CD8 clonotypes. Higher generation probabilities were observed for clonotypes shared by all four sorted-subset donors than for non-shared clonotypes. Rarefaction of sorted-subset datasets indicated incomplete sequencing despite the large sequencing depth. Naive subsets generally had larger estimated clonotype richness than memory subsets. Sampling was restricted to blood, and TCR repertoires in tissue are likely to differ from TCR repertoires in blood. Because the study included a small number of donors, the genetic and exposure-history diversity represented was limited. Pairwise subsampling indicated that sequencing depth was expected to affect the degree of clonotype sharing among donors.

Using the deep immunoSEQ assay, multiplex PCR amplified TCR CDR3 regions from genomic DNA. For each cell subset, the extracted genomic DNA was distributed evenly across all wells of several immunoSEQ 96-well plates, and each plate served as one replicate. For sorted subsets, each replicate PCR was loaded with 200 ng genomic DNA, equivalent to 25,000 to 30,000 T cell genomes. Purified libraries were measured with a Qubit 3.0 fluorometer, size-checked on a Bioanalyzer 2100, and measured again with the KAPA Library Quantification kit. A separate single-read 150-cycle Illumina NextSeq 550 flow cell was used to sequence each immunoSEQ 96-well plate. In the paper's pipeline: Because the immunoSEQ output held only junctional sequences and lacked quality scores, the filtering could not match the filtering applied to full-length reads. To assign V/J genes and CDR3, sequences were annotated using PyIR, a Python wrapper for IgBLAST v1.9, with IMGT germline references. Any read was removed if the V/J assignment was weak (E-value above 1e-6), the CDR3 was missing, or the read contained stop codons, out-of-frame junctions, or ambiguous translated residues. V3J clonotypes were defined as sequences sharing the same inferred V gene, J gene, and CDR3 amino acid sequence. Percentage overlap between repertoires was computed as shared unique clonotypes divided by the size of the smaller repertoire. Richness of each repertoire was evaluated using RTK rarefaction, the Chao1 estimator, and Recon v2.1 estimates of unobserved clonotypes. For all TCRbeta clonotypes obtained by the gDNA method from several donors, generation probabilities were computed with OLGA. The source is immuneACCESS, and TCRdb retained only in-frame sequences with V and J called. Part of the clones is not carried over; for the studies checked, unresolved V genes explain less than half of this, and the remainder is unexplained. V and J calls plus clone size are reproduced from that table; the DNA served to infer D and trimming. For this sample the table gives 150,000 to 200,000 clones, of which 66% were detected only once. The ten biggest clones cover about 10% of the sample.

The trim is 7 bases for V and 4 bases for J, with a gap of 14 bases between the germline ends. CDR1 MNHNY and CDR2 SVGAGI were looked up in the germline V gene (reference sequence). Inclusive of the bounding cysteine and phenylalanine, the CDR3 is 14 residues long. Just CDR3 DNA is preserved here, 42 bases in frame from base 1. Donors were healthy HIV-negative adults with no recently reported acute infections or vaccinations. All donors were Caucasian adults living in Nashville, Tennessee, USA. CD4+ T cells were enriched by magnetic negative selection, after which naive cells were positively selected on CD45RA and the negative fraction was taken as the memory subset. Blood was obtained by leukapheresis, after which PBMCs were separated by Ficoll-Histopaque density gradient centrifugation and cryopreserved in liquid nitrogen vapor phase. Purity and quantity of every magnetically sorted T cell population were checked by analytical flow cytometry. Each sorted fraction had its genomic DNA isolated and then quantified by UV absorbance on a Nanodrop 2000c.

Sequenced sample: memory CD4+ T cells sorted from blood. In light of the paper, this sample's cell subset or site label describes: CD45RA-negative fraction. The chain links TRBV6-6 with TRBJ2-1, with the D assignment possibly TRBD1 or TRBD2, given 5 matching bases for each. The receptor comes from a man younger than 45 in good health. The sequence in DNA is TGTGCCAGCAATCCGGGACCACTTTACAATGAGCAGTTCTTC. Its product reads: CASNPGPLYNEQFF.